These 24 T cell receptor beta chains originate from one sample sequenced in a study of blood T cells in healthy people across ages. The second PCR ran roughly 6 to 11 cycles with a sample-barcoded 5' primer and J-beta primers. TCRdb reprocessed the 5' RACE reads with MiXCR, giving one entry per CDR3 protein. The data show approximately 1.5 million distinct CDR3 sequences, with roughly a third seen just once and 11% held by the top ten. The sample comprised blood. The receptors come from a woman aged 30 to 39 in good health.

The rearrangement links TRBV6-1 to TRBJ2-7, with 11 nucleotides matching TRBD2. This CDR3 contains 17 residues. Germline V CDR1 and CDR2: MNHNS, SASEGT. V trimming: 3 bases; J trimming: 5 bases; junction bases outside the gene matches: 12. The CDR3 spells CASSEPFLELAGDEQYF. For the CDR3, the DNA is TGTGCCAGCAGTGAGCCATTTCTTGAACTAGCGGGAGACGAGCAGTACTTC.

The CDR3 DNA is TGTGCCATCAGTGCGATGCAGGCTAGCACAGATACGCAGTATTTT. As protein: CAISAMQASTDTQYF. The chain uses TRBV10-3 and TRBJ2-3; no clear D gene. The germline V and J ends were trimmed by 4 bases and 0 bases, with 11 bases remaining between them. This CDR3 is 15 amino acids long. Germline CDR1 and CDR2: ENHRY and SYGVKD.

This clonotype was recorded a few times. The V gene is TRBV20-1, the J gene TRBJ2-1; possible D gene TRBD1, 5 bases. Deletions cut 1 base from V and 7 bases from J, with 14 bases between. The CDR3 has 14 residues. CDR1 DFQATT and CDR2 SNEGSKA come from the germline V gene (reference sequence). The CDR3 reads CSARAPLGRNEQFF. In DNA, the CDR3 is TGCAGTGCTAGAGCCCCGCTGGGGCGGAATGAGCAGTTCTTC.

This clonotype was seen a handful of times. V is TRBV29-1 and J is TRBJ2-5; 12 bases match TRBD2. V was clipped by 5 bases and J by 7 bases; unmatched bases: 11. This CDR3 comprises 15 residues. Germline V gives CDR1 SQVTM, CDR2 ANQGSEA. The CDR3 DNA is TGCAGCGTTCCTCGGCTAGCGGGAGGGCCAGGGACCCAGTACTTC. Amino acids: CSVPRLAGGPGTQYF.

The chain uses TRBV3-1 and TRBJ2-5; D call uncertain. V was shortened by 8 bases and J by 4 bases, with 11 bases between the two germline ends. The CDR3 spans 12 residues. Germline V gene sequence: CDR1 LGHDT, CDR2 YNNKEL (reference sequence). The chain's CDR3 is CASESVGETQYF. In nucleotides, the CDR3 is TGTGCCAGCGAATCGGTCGGAGAGACCCAGTACTTC.

The chain has TRBV3-1 and TRBJ2-7; 11 bases line up with TRBD1. J was trimmed by 6 bases and V by 2 bases; bases with no gene match: 6. This CDR3 has 15 amino acids. In germline, CDR1 is LGHDT, CDR2 YNNKEL (reference sequence). The CDR3 region is CASSQMDRGRREQYF. In nucleotides, the CDR3 is TGTGCCAGCAGCCAAATGGACAGGGGGCGACGCGAGCAGTACTTC.

Note on this clonotype: Since a much larger clone is just one base distant, this may be a read error. The rearrangement links TRBV12-3 or TRBV12-4 to TRBJ2-5, with D possibly TRBD2 on 6 matching bases. V was clipped by 7 bases and J by 11 bases, with 20 bases between them. CDR3 length equals 13 residues. CDR3 residues: CASNSGTVNEQYF. DNA of the CDR3: TGTGCCAGCAATTCCGGGACTGTTAATGAGCAGTACTTC.

Comments on this clonotype: The junction differs from germline at one of its ends, possibly a read error. V and J are TRBV6-6 and TRBJ2-1, with 7 bases aligning to TRBD1. The J call may be mistaken, given a closer DNA end match to TRBJ2-7. CDR3 length: 15 amino acids. Germline-derived CDR1 and CDR2 are MNHNY and SVGAGI (reference sequence). DNA for the CDR3: TGTACCAGCAGTTACTCGACAGGGACGACCTACGAGCAGTACTTC. Translation: CTSSYSTGTTYEQYF.

The chain employs TRBV2 and TRBJ2-1; D is perhaps TRBD2 (5 bases). Deletions cut 7 bases from V and 7 bases from J, with 14 bases between. Per germline, CDR1 SNHLY and CDR2 FYNNEI. The CDR3 consists of 13 residues. DNA of the CDR3: TGTGCCAGCATTCGGGATAGAACGAATGAGCAGTTCTTC. Translating it yields CASIRDRTNEQFF.

The chain has TRBV12-3 or TRBV12-4 and TRBJ1-2; 9 bases are a match to TRBD1. Trimming took 6 bases from V and 4 from J; bases not matched to a gene: 6. The CDR3 sequence is 14 residues long. The CDR3 protein is CASRGQGVGYGYTF. The DNA for the CDR3 is TGTGCCAGCAGGGGACAGGGTGTAGGCTATGGCTACACCTTC.

This clonotype was seen a few times. The V and J genes are TRBV15 and TRBJ1-2; D not resolved. Germline values: CDR1 LNHNV, CDR2 YYDKDF (reference sequence). This CDR3 has 13 amino acids. V was clipped by 0 bases and J by 7 bases, with 9 bases between them. The CDR3 nucleotides read TGTGCCACCAGCAGAGAGGGGATTTCTGGCTACACCTTC. It encodes CATSREGISGYTF.

This clonotype has just a few counts. This sequence joins TRBV7-8 and TRBJ2-1; perhaps D is TRBD1 or TRBD2 (5 bases each). Germline values: CDR1 SGHVS, CDR2 FQNEAQ. CDR3 length: 15 amino acids. Trimming took 5 bases from V and 3 from J, leaving 14 bases between them. The CDR3 bases are TGTGCCAGCAGCCACGGGGACCCGGGCTACAATGAGCAGTTCTTC. Protein: CASSHGDPGYNEQFF.

This chain uses TRBV2 with TRBJ2-3; TRBD2 matches 9 bases. CDR1 and CDR2 from the germline V gene are SNHLY and FYNNEI. The CDR3 runs to 15 residues. V shed 6 bases and J 2 bases; nucleotides not matched to a gene: 6. CDR3 residues: CASRALAGNTDTQYF. In DNA form, the CDR3 reads TGTGCCAGCAGAGCTCTAGCGGGAAACACAGATACGCAGTATTTT.

The rearrangement joins TRBV10-3 to TRBJ1-2; TRBD1 matches 7 bases. This CDR3 is built from 15 residues. CDR1 ENHRY and CDR2 SYGVKD come from the germline V gene. Trimming cost V 6 bases and J 3 bases; bases outside gene matches: 10. The CDR3 here is CAISKTGNVDYGYTF. As DNA, the CDR3 is TGTGCCATCAGCAAGACAGGGAACGTTGACTATGGCTACACCTTC.

The chain is built from TRBV29-1 and TRBJ1-3; a weak D match, TRBD1 (6 bases). The V gene's germline CDR1 is SQVTM and CDR2 ANQGSEA. Trimming took 4 bases from V and 0 from J, leaving 13 bases between them. The CDR3 loop spans 15 amino acids. The CDR3 DNA is TGCAGCGTTGTTCTTCAGGGGAGCTCTGGAAACACCATATATTTT. It specifies CSVVLQGSSGNTIYF.

The chain links TRBV7-8 to TRBJ2-1; 7 bases line up with TRBD1. CDR1 and CDR2 (germline): SGHVS, FQNEAQ. CDR3 size: 16 residues. With 1 base clipped from V and 2 bases from J, the junction kept 5 bases outside the gene matches. The CDR3 bases are TGTGCCAGCAGCTTAGAAAGACAGGGAGCCTACAATGAGCAGTTCTTC. This translates into CASSLERQGAYNEQFF.

This clonotype was found many times. Written as DNA, the CDR3 is TGCAGCGTTGGACAGGCAATCTACGAGCAGTACTTC. It specifies CSVGQAIYEQYF. The rearrangement links TRBV29-1 to TRBJ2-7, with a weak D call TRBD1 (6 bases). V gave up 4 bases and J gave up 3 bases, with 10 bases separating them. The CDR3 contains 12 residues. Germline values: CDR1 SQVTM, CDR2 ANQGSEA.

The chain is built from TRBV3-1 and TRBJ2-7; TRBD2 aligns across 7 bases. Germline V CDR1 and CDR2: LGHDT, YNNKEL (reference sequence). V was clipped by 5 bases and J by 3 bases; unmatched bases: 16. This CDR3 comprises 17 residues. CDR3 DNA sequence: TGTGCCAGCAGCGCCAGCCCCGGCGGGAGTTGGGACTACGAGCAGTACTTC. This encodes CASSASPGGSWDYEQYF.

The V call is TRBV6-5, the J call TRBJ2-2, with D possibly being TRBD1 (6 bases). The CDR3 has 16 residues. Per the germline V gene, CDR1 is MNHEY and CDR2 is SVGAGI. Between the trimmed V and J ends, which lost 6 bases and 1 base, there was a span of 15 bases. CDR3 in amino acids: CASRPGQFGNTGELFF. Written as DNA, the CDR3 is TGTGCCAGCAGGCCTGGACAGTTCGGGAACACCGGGGAGCTGTTTTTT.

This clonotype appeared a few times. V gene TRBV20-1 combines with J gene TRBJ2-3, with 9 positions matching TRBD2. The CDR3 is 14 residues long. CDR1 and CDR2 from the germline V gene are DFQATT and SNEGSKA (reference sequence). The ends lost 5 bases at V and 2 bases at J; junction bases unmatched: 5. CDR3 DNA sequence: TGCAGTGCTTCCGGGACTAGCCTCACAGATACGCAGTATTTT. This translates into CSASGTSLTDTQYF.

V usage is TRBV5-5 and J usage is TRBJ1-4; perhaps TRBD1 as D (6 bases). Trimming shortened V by 7 bases and J by 2 bases, and 9 bases separated the two germline ends. Germline lookup yields CDR1 SGHKS and CDR2 YYEKEE (reference sequence). This CDR3 is built from 13 residues. CDR3: CASGQMTNEKLFF. CDR3 coding DNA: TGTGCCAGCGGACAGATGACTAATGAAAAACTGTTTTTT. Using reference TRBV5-5 and TRBJ1-4 for the parts outside the CDR3, the full variable domain is DAGVTQSPTHLIKTRGQQVTLRCSPISGHKSVSWYQQVLGQGPQFIFQYYEKEERGRGNFPDRFSARQFPNYSSELNVNALLLGDSALYLCASGQMTNEKLFFGSGTQLSVL.

The chain uses TRBV20-1 and TRBJ1-1, with TRBD1 as a possible D gene (6 bases). Germline V gene lookup returns CDR1 DFQATT and CDR2 SNEGSKA (reference sequence). V was trimmed by 4 bases and J by 7 bases, leaving 16 bases between them. The CDR3 totals 13 residues. Here the CDR3 DNA reads TGCAGTGCTAAGGGGGGACTTGAGATTGAAGCTTTCTTT. It is translated as CSAKGGLEIEAFF.

With respect to this clonotype: This sequence may be a read error, since a much larger clone differs from it by one base. CDR3 sequence reads: CATSKDFGDGYTF. The CDR3 DNA follows: TGTGCCACCAGCAAAGATTTCGGGGATGGCTACACCTTC. The chain recombines TRBV15 with TRBJ1-2; D remains unclear. Germline values: CDR1 LNHNV, CDR2 YYDKDF (reference sequence). CDR3 length equals 13 residues. Trimming pared 4 bases from V and 6 bases from J, leaving 12 bases between.

This clonotype was found a few times. The J gene is TRBJ2-3, the V gene TRBV6-1, with D hard to call. Trimming left V 6 bases short and J 3 bases short, with 10 bases between. Germline CDR1 and CDR2: MNHNS and SASEGT. This CDR3 spans 13 amino acids. CDR3 coding DNA: TGTGCCAGCAGCAATCTGGTTACAGATACGCAGTATTTT. Protein: CASSNLVTDTQYF.